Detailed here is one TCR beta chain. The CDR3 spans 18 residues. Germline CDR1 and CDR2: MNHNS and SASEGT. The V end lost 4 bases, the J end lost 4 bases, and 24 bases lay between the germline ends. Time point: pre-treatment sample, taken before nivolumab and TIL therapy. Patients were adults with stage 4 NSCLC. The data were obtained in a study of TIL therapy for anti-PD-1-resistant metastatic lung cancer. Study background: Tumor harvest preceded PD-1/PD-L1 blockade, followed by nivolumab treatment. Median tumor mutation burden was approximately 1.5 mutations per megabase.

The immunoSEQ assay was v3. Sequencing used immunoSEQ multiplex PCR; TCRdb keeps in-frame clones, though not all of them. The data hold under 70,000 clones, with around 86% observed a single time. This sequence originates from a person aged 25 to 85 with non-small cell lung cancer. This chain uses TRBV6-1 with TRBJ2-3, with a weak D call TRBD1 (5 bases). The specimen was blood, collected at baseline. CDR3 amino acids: CASSAANAGSSGADTQYF. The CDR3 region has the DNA TGTGCCAGCAGTGCCGCCAACGCAGGGTCGTCGGGTGCAGATACGCAGTATTTT.